This passage covers 21 T cell receptor beta chains from one sample sequenced in a study of OX40 agonist ivuxolimab in advanced cancers. Produced via immunoSEQ multiplex PCR; TCRdb's table is partial and in-frame only. The sample lists about 66,000 clones; 75% to 90% were seen once. Here the sequenced sample was CD4+ or CD8+ T cells sorted from blood, taken in a trial of the OX40 agonist ivuxolimab. These receptors were collected from an adult with an advanced solid tumor such as melanoma, head and neck, liver or kidney cancer.

The chain employs TRBV15 and TRBJ2-1; D is perhaps TRBD2 (5 bases). V dropped 4 bases and J dropped 12 bases, with 19 bases sitting between them. CDR3 length equals 14 residues. The germline V gene encodes CDR1 LNHNV and CDR2 YYDKDF (reference sequence). CDR3 DNA: TGTGCCACCAGCAAACGGACTGGACCCCCAGGGCAGTTCTTC. Its protein product is CATSKRTGPPGQFF.

The genes are TRBV6-1 and TRBJ2-3; D not resolved. Per the germline V gene, CDR1 is MNHNS and CDR2 is SASEGT. The CDR3 length is 15 residues. The germline V and J ends were trimmed by 6 bases and 0 bases, with 13 bases remaining between them. This CDR3 reads CASRMFSPSTDTQYF. CDR3 DNA: TGTGCCAGCAGAATGTTCTCCCCTAGCACAGATACGCAGTATTTT.

There are a few counts of this clone. CDR3: CASSFTGGYEQFF. The CDR3 nucleotides read TGTGCCAGCAGTTTTACAGGGGGCTATGAGCAGTTCTTC. The chain recombines TRBV27 with TRBJ2-1; TRBD1 matches at 9 bases. This CDR3 comprises 13 residues. V lost 3 bases and J lost 8; bases outside the gene matches: 2. CDR1 MNHEY and CDR2 SMNVEV come from the germline V gene (reference sequence).

This clone was detected only once. The rearrangement links TRBV27 to TRBJ2-2; no firm D call. This CDR3 region has 12 residues. V lost 6 bases to trimming and J lost 7 bases, with 9 bases between them. The germline gives CDR1 MNHEY, CDR2 SMNVEV (reference sequence). CDR3 DNA: TGTGCCAGCAGCTCCTTAGGCGGGGAGCTGTTTTTT. It translates to CASSSLGGELFF.

The V and J genes are TRBV10-3 and TRBJ2-2, with D unresolved. CDR3 length: 12 amino acids. Germline CDR1 ENHRY, CDR2 SYGVKD. Trimming stripped 10 bases from V and 5 bases from J, with 11 bases between. The CDR3 bases are TGTGCCACTTCGGATCAAACCGGGGAGCTGTTTTTT. Translated: CATSDQTGELFF.

V and J are TRBV2 and TRBJ1-4; 10 nucleotides match TRBD1. Germline V CDR1 and CDR2: SNHLY, FYNNEI. V shed 5 bases and J 2 bases; nucleotides not matched to a gene: 2. CDR3 length: 15 amino acids. The CDR3 loop is CASSRTGGTNEKLFF. CDR3 DNA: TGTGCCAGCAGTCGGACAGGGGGGACTAATGAAAAACTGTTTTTT.

The CDR3 DNA sequence: TGTGCCACCAGCAGAGGGACACTTTACGAGCAGTACTTC. It codes for CATSRGTLYEQYF. This chain uses TRBV15 with TRBJ2-5; a weak D match, TRBD1 (5 bases). The assigned J gene may be wrong: the sequence end matches TRBJ2-7 better. Germline V gene data show CDR1 as LNHNV and CDR2 as YYDKDF (reference sequence). The CDR3 consists of 13 residues.

The chain couples TRBV27 to TRBJ1-2, with a tentative D call TRBD1 (6 bases). Trimming removed 0 bases at V and 4 bases at J, with 21 bases between. This CDR3 is 18 amino acids long. CDR1 is MNHEY and CDR2 is SMNVEV in the germline V gene (reference sequence). CDR3 residues: CASSLSWDGTIRGYGYTF. DNA of the CDR3: TGTGCCAGCAGTTTATCCTGGGACGGTACCATCAGGGGCTATGGCTACACCTTC.

The rearrangement joins TRBV20-1 to TRBJ2-7; possibly TRBD2 for D (5 bases). Germline-derived CDR1 and CDR2 are DFQATT and SNEGSKA (reference sequence). The CDR3 contains 10 residues. Trimming left V 0 bases short and J 13 bases short, with 10 bases between. The CDR3 loop is CSAREAEGYF. The CDR3 DNA sequence: TGCAGTGCTAGAGAGGCAGAGGGATACTTC.

The J gene is TRBJ1-1, the V gene TRBV2; possible D gene TRBD1, 5 bases. The V and J ends lost 4 bases and 2 bases respectively, with 14 bases between them. This CDR3 spans 15 amino acids. Germline V gene sequence: CDR1 SNHLY, CDR2 FYNNEI. CDR3: CASSGGVGPNTEAFF. Written as DNA, the CDR3 is TGTGCCAGCAGTGGGGGCGTAGGCCCTAACACTGAAGCTTTCTTT.

The chain employs TRBV28 and TRBJ2-7; 7 bases are a match to TRBD1. The V gene's germline CDR1 is MDHEN and CDR2 SYDVKM. This CDR3 is 16 amino acids long. J gave up 5 bases and V 1 base, and 11 bases lay outside the gene matches. The CDR3 DNA is TGTGCCAGCAGTTTATACAGGGGCGGAGTTCGGGACGAGCAGTACTTC. Amino acid sequence: CASSLYRGGVRDEQYF.

This clone was seen a handful of times. The genes are TRBV19 and TRBJ1-5; D is uncertain. Trimming cost V 1 base and J 6 bases, with 4 bases left between them. The CDR3 has 12 amino acids. The germline V gene encodes CDR1 LNHDA and CDR2 SQIVND (reference sequence). The CDR3 coding sequence is TGTGCCAGTAGTATAGGCACTCAGCCCCAGCATTTT. The encoded protein is CASSIGTQPQHF.

V gene TRBV19 combines with J gene TRBJ1-5; D uncertain. The germline gives CDR1 LNHDA, CDR2 SQIVND (reference sequence). V was pared by 3 bases and J by 3 bases, with 9 bases between. The CDR3 spans 14 residues. The CDR3 region has the DNA TGTGCCAGTAGTATCGCGGGGTTCAATCAGCCCCAGCATTTT. This sequence encodes CASSIAGFNQPQHF.

The chain combines TRBV15 with TRBJ2-1; TRBD2 matches at 7 bases. Germline CDR1 LNHNV, CDR2 YYDKDF (reference sequence). Unmatched junction bases numbered 8, after V lost 4 bases and J lost 8 bases. CDR3 length: 14 residues. CDR3 DNA: TGTGCCACCAGCAAGCGGGACTCCCAGGATGAGCAGTTCTTC. The encoded protein is CATSKRDSQDEQFF.

DNA of the CDR3: TGTGCCAGCAGTTTACGCGGGACAAGATCCTACGAGCAGTACTTC. This codes for CASSLRGTRSYEQYF. The chain combines TRBV28 with TRBJ2-7, with D perhaps given as TRBD1 or TRBD2 (6 bases each). Germline CDR1 and CDR2: MDHEN and SYDVKM. There are 15 residues in the CDR3. Trimming removed 2 bases at V and 1 base at J, with 12 bases between.

The sample holds one count of this clone. This rearrangement joins TRBV2 to TRBJ2-7; D possibly matches TRBD1 or TRBD2 (5 bases each). V was cut by 8 bases and J by 2 bases, with 10 bases left in between. Germline V gene lookup returns CDR1 SNHLY and CDR2 FYNNEI. CDR3 size: 12 residues. CDR3 in DNA: TGTGCCAGCGGGGACGGAGCCTACGAGCAGTACTTC. Translation: CASGDGAYEQYF. The full variable domain, rest sourced from reference TRBV2 and TRBJ2-7, is EPEVTQTPSHQVTQMGQEVILRCVPISNHLYFYWYRQILGQKVEFLVSFYNNEISEKSEIFDDQFSVERPDGSNFTLKIRSTKLEDSAMYFCASGDGAYEQYFGPGTRLTVT.

J is TRBJ2-1 and V is TRBV6-5; D is undetermined. The CDR3 runs to 13 residues. With 5 bases removed from V and 8 bases from J, the gap between germline ends came to 13 bases. Germline V gives CDR1 MNHEY, CDR2 SVGAGI. CDR3 sequence (DNA): TGTGCCAGCAGTCCGAGACCCATCGATGAGCAGTTCTTC. Its protein is CASSPRPIDEQFF.

The chain combines TRBV5-1 with TRBJ2-7, with TRBD1 identical over 8 bases. V lost 5 bases to trimming and J lost 2 bases; unmatched junction nucleotides: 6. The CDR3 is made up of 14 amino acids. The germline CDR1 and CDR2 sequences are SGHRS and YFSETQ. The CDR3 DNA reads as TGCGCCAGCAGAACAACGACAGGGGCCTACGAGCAGTACTTC. As protein: CASRTTTGAYEQYF.

The chain carries TRBV10-3 and TRBJ1-5, with no clear D. CDR3 length equals 15 residues. Germline V gene sequence: CDR1 ENHRY, CDR2 SYGVKD. The V end was cut by 11 bases, the J end by 5 bases, with 22 bases between. CDR3 protein: CAAQSGGQNYQPQHF. CDR3 DNA sequence: TGTGCCGCTCAGAGTGGTGGGCAAAATTATCAGCCCCAGCATTTT.

The chain has TRBV5-5 and TRBJ2-7; D may match TRBD1 or TRBD2 (5 bases each). Germline CDR1 reads SGHKS; CDR2 reads YYEKEE (reference sequence). The CDR3 totals 15 residues. V shed 2 bases and J shed 0 bases, with 12 bases lying between them. As DNA, the CDR3 is TGTGCCAGCAGCTTCGGGACGAGTTACTCCTACGAGCAGTACTTC. Translated, it gives CASSFGTSYSYEQYF.

Here the CDR3 reads CASSQEAGGFYGYTF. The CDR3 DNA follows: TGTGCCAGCAGCCAAGAGGCAGGGGGGTTCTATGGCTACACCTTC. The rearrangement uses TRBV4-2 and TRBJ1-2; 7 positions agree with TRBD1. The length of the CDR3 is 15 residues. J lost 4 bases, V lost 0 bases, and 5 bases had no gene match. Germline V CDR1 and CDR2: LGHNA, YNFKEQ.